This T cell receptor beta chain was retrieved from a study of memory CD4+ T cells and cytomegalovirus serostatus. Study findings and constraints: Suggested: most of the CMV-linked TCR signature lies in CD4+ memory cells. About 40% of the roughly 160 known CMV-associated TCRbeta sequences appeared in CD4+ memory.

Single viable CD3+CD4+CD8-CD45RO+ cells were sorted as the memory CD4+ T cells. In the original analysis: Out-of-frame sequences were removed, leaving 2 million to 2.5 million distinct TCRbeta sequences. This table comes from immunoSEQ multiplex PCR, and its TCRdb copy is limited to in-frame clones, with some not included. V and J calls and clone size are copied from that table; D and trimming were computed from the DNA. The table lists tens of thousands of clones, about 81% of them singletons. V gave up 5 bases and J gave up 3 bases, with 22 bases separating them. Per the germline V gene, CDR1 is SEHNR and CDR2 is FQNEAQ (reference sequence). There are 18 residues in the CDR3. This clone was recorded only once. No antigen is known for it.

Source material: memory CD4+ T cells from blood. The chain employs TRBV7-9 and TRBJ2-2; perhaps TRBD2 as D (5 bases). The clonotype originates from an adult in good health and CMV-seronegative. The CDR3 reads CASSPISIRGRHTGELFF. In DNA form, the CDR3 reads TGTGCCAGCAGCCCAATATCCATCCGGGGTCGCCACACCGGGGAGCTGTTTTTT.